The 20 T cell receptor beta chains below all came from one sample that was sequenced in a study of cytomegalovirus exposure and HLA in healthy donors. The study ran its PCR with 60 Vbeta and 13 Jbeta primers. Measured with immunoSEQ multiplex PCR; TCRdb has only the in-frame clones, and not every one. The data show 160,000 or so clones, approximately 86% seen once. Sample: PBMCs. Receptor source: a young woman in good health and CMV-seronegative.

The chain is built from TRBV28 and TRBJ2-7; 7 bases agree with TRBD1. The CDR3 is 15 amino acids. With V trimmed by 7 bases and J by 3 bases, 12 bases remained unmatched. Germline V gene sequence: CDR1 MDHEN, CDR2 SYDVKM. The CDR3 sequence: CASTMRGAGGYEQYF. The CDR3 coding sequence is TGTGCCAGCACCATGAGGGGAGCAGGGGGCTACGAGCAGTACTTC.

The chain links TRBV21-1 to TRBJ2-6; whether TRBD1, the table's D call, matches the DNA was not checked. TRBV21-1 is an annotated pseudogene. CDR3 size: 15 residues. The CDR3 DNA follows: TGTGCCAGCAGCAACGAGGGGGTTGGGGCCAACGTCCTGACTTTC. Translated, it gives CASSNEGVGANVLTF.

The rearrangement links TRBV6-6 to TRBJ1-4; tentative D call: TRBD1 (5 bases). Trimming stripped 5 bases from V and 5 bases from J, with 15 bases between. Germline assignment: CDR1 MNHNY and CDR2 SVGAGI (reference sequence). CDR3 length equals 15 residues. The chain's CDR3 is CASSQGRGANEKLFF. The CDR3 nucleotides are TGTGCCAGCAGTCAGGGCCGTGGGGCGAATGAAAAACTGTTTTTT.

This clone appeared a few times. The rearrangement joins TRBV4-1 to TRBJ2-1; 10 nucleotides agree with TRBD2. The CDR3 sequence is 18 residues long. The ends lost 4 bases at V and 6 bases at J; junction bases unmatched: 15. Looked up from germline, CDR1 is MGHRA and CDR2 is YSYEKL. This chain's CDR3 is CASSPRRASGGEGNEQFF. Here the CDR3 DNA reads TGCGCCAGCAGCCCCCGGCGAGCTAGCGGGGGCGAGGGCAATGAGCAGTTCTTC.

The CDR3 DNA reads as TGTGCCAGCAGTCCGCTCGGGGACAGGGGGCGGACTGAAGCTTTCTTT. This translates into CASSPLGDRGRTEAFF. The chain employs TRBV27 and TRBJ1-1, with 12 bases lining up with TRBD1. Unmatched junction bases numbered 9, after V lost 5 bases and J lost 5 bases. Per the germline V gene, CDR1 is MNHEY and CDR2 is SMNVEV (reference sequence). The CDR3 covers 16 residues.

V and J are TRBV6-1 and TRBJ1-2, with TRBD1 matching 7 bases. CDR1 and CDR2 from the germline V gene are MNHNS and SASEGT. The V segment lost 4 bases and the J segment 6 bases; nucleotides outside the gene matches: 11. This CDR3 has 15 amino acids. CDR3 in amino acids: CASSGEGASYNGYTF. CDR3 nucleotides: TGTGCCAGCAGTGGAGAGGGGGCGTCATATAATGGCTACACCTTC.

The chain couples TRBV28 to TRBJ2-7, with no clear D. The CDR3 is made up of 12 amino acids. Germline CDR1 MDHEN, CDR2 SYDVKM. The V end was cut by 5 bases, the J end by 4 bases, with 9 bases between. For the CDR3, the DNA is TGTGCCAGCAGTCGAAGGCGGTACGAGCAGTACTTC. This sequence encodes CASSRRRYEQYF. Together with reference TRBV28 and TRBJ2-7, the CDR3 gives the full variable domain: DVKVTQSSRYLVKRTGEKVFLECVQDMDHENMFWYRQDPGLGLRLIYFSYDVKMKEKGDIPEGYSVSREKKERFSLILESASTNQTSMYLCASSRRRYEQYFGPGTRLTVT.

Comments on this clone: An end of the junction does not agree with germline; a read error may underlie this. The rearrangement uses TRBV19 and TRBJ2-7; TRBD1 might be the D (5 bases). CDR1 is LNHDA, CDR2 SQIVND, per germline (reference sequence). The CDR3 has 16 amino acids. CDR3 DNA: TGTGCCAGTAGTATAGATCCCCACCGACAGCCCTACGAACAGTACTTC. Translation: CASSIDPHRQPYEQYF.

This clone was seen only once. The chain employs TRBV27 and TRBJ1-5; 9 positions agree with TRBD1. Germline CDR1 is MNHEY and CDR2 is SMNVEV (reference sequence). This CDR3 contains 13 residues. The V segment lost 6 bases and the J segment 7 bases; nucleotides outside the gene matches: 4. CDR3 amino acids: CASRGQGSQPQHF. The DNA for the CDR3 is TGTGCCAGCAGGGGACAGGGTAGCCAGCCCCAGCATTTT.

This clone has just a few counts. The V gene is TRBV6-6, the J gene TRBJ1-5; 7 bases align to TRBD1. The length of the CDR3 is 16 residues. The J segment lost 1 base and the V segment lost 6 bases, leaving 9 bases of the junction unmatched. Germline V gene sequence: CDR1 MNHNY, CDR2 SVGAGI (reference sequence). The CDR3 sequence: CASSREQGRSNQPQHF. The CDR3 coding sequence is TGTGCCAGCAGCCGTGAACAGGGGCGAAGCAATCAGCCCCAGCATTTT.

This clone was observed a handful of times. The J gene is TRBJ2-6, the V gene TRBV21-1; TRBD1, the D gene given by the table, was not confirmed from the DNA. TRBV21-1 is reported as a pseudogene. This CDR3 comprises 14 residues. CDR3 sequence: CASIPGSGANVLTF. Here the CDR3 DNA reads TGTGCCAGCATACCAGGGTCTGGGGCCAACGTCCTGACTTTC.

V gene TRBV28 combines with J gene TRBJ1-5; 10 bases agree with TRBD1. The length of the CDR3 is 16 residues. The J segment lost 6 bases and the V segment lost 8 bases, leaving 13 bases of the junction unmatched. CDR1 is MDHEN and CDR2 is SYDVKM in the germline V gene. Here the CDR3 reads CASPPGRGQGIQPQHF. In nucleotides, the CDR3 is TGTGCCAGCCCCCCGGGGAGGGGACAGGGGATTCAGCCCCAGCATTTT.

This clone was seen just once. The CDR3 coding sequence is TGTGCCAGCAGTGAGGAACAGGGGGATTACAATGAGCAGTTCTTC. Residues: CASSEEQGDYNEQFF. This sequence joins TRBV6-4 and TRBJ2-1, with TRBD1 matching 8 bases. This CDR3 contains 15 residues. V trimming: 3 bases; J trimming: 4 bases; junction bases outside the gene matches: 5. The germline CDR1 and CDR2 sequences are MRHNA and SNTAGT.

The chain joins TRBV18 to TRBJ1-1, with D perhaps matching TRBD1 (5 bases). Looked up from germline, CDR1 is KGHSH and CDR2 is LQKENI. V dropped 6 bases and J dropped 3 bases, with 14 bases sitting between them. CDR3 length equals 14 residues. This CDR3 is CASSSGGADTEAFF. The CDR3 DNA reads as TGTGCCAGCTCCTCAGGCGGGGCGGACACTGAAGCTTTCTTT. The full variable domain, with the rest looked up from reference TRBV18 and TRBJ1-1, is NAGVMQNPRHLVRRRGQEARLRCSPMKGHSHVYWYRQLPEEGLKFMVYLQKENIIDESGMPKERFSAEFPKEGPSILRIQQVVRGDSAAYFCASSSGGADTEAFFGQGTRLTVV.

The CDR3 DNA reads as TGTGCCTGGAGCCTAACCGGGACAACGGCCCAGCCCCAGCATTTT. Protein sequence: CAWSLTGTTAQPQHF. This rearrangement joins TRBV30 to TRBJ1-5; possible D gene TRBD1, 6 bases. Germline CDR1 and CDR2: GTSNPN and SVGIG (reference sequence). CDR3 length equals 15 residues. Trimming stripped 3 bases from V and 7 bases from J, with 19 bases between.

This clone has a single count. V is TRBV5-1 and J is TRBJ1-1; 8 nucleotides line up with TRBD1. V shed 0 bases and J 7 bases; nucleotides not matched to a gene: 11. Germline values: CDR1 SGHRS, CDR2 YFSETQ. CDR3 length: 16 residues. The chain's CDR3 is CASSLAGVRGQGEAFF. CDR3 DNA: TGCGCCAGCAGCTTGGCCGGCGTCAGGGGGCAAGGTGAAGCTTTCTTT. The entire variable domain, with the rest obtained from reference TRBV5-1 and TRBJ1-1, is as follows: KAGVTQTPRYLIKTRGQQVTLSCSPISGHRSVSWYQQTPGQGLQFLFEYFSETQRNKGNFPGRFSGRQFSNSRSEMNVSTLELGDSALYLCASSLAGVRGQGEAFFGQGTRLTVV.

V gene TRBV28 combines with J gene TRBJ1-2, with unresolved D. The CDR3 covers 14 residues. V lost 3 bases and J lost 5, with 13 bases in between. Looked up from germline, CDR1 is MDHEN and CDR2 is SYDVKM. CDR3 nucleotide sequence: TGTGCCAGCAGTTTTCCCGGGTCCTATTATGGCTACACCTTC. Protein product: CASSFPGSYYGYTF.

V gene TRBV18 combines with J gene TRBJ2-5; 9 positions match TRBD1. The V segment lost 4 bases and the J segment 5 bases; nucleotides outside the gene matches: 11. Looked up from germline, CDR1 is KGHSH and CDR2 is LQKENI. CDR3 length equals 16 residues. CDR3 protein: CASSLTTGGSEETQYF. In DNA form, the CDR3 reads TGTGCCAGCTCACTAACAACAGGGGGCAGCGAGGAGACCCAGTACTTC. The full variable domain, with the rest looked up from reference TRBV18 and TRBJ2-5, is NAGVMQNPRHLVRRRGQEARLRCSPMKGHSHVYWYRQLPEEGLKFMVYLQKENIIDESGMPKERFSAEFPKEGPSILRIQQVVRGDSAAYFCASSLTTGGSEETQYFGPGTRLLVL.

The V gene is TRBV5-4, the J gene TRBJ2-7; 14 nucleotides agree with TRBD2. This CDR3 is built from 17 residues. With 4 bases clipped from V and 0 bases from J, the junction kept 6 bases outside the gene matches. Germline CDR1 SGHNT, CDR2 YYREEE (reference sequence). The CDR3 nucleotides read TGTGCCAGCAGCCCGGGGACTAGCGGGAGTCTCTCCTACGAGCAGTACTTC. This sequence encodes CASSPGTSGSLSYEQYF. The entire variable domain, with the rest obtained from reference TRBV5-4 and TRBJ2-7, is as follows: ETGVTQSPTHLIKTRGQQVTLRCSSQSGHNTVSWYQQALGQGPQFIFQYYREEENGRGNFPPRFSGLQFPNYSSELNVNALELDDSALYLCASSPGTSGSLSYEQYFGPGTRLTVT.

V gene TRBV4-1 combines with J gene TRBJ2-5; 8 bases agree with TRBD2. Germline V CDR1 and CDR2: MGHRA, YSYEKL. The CDR3 length is 16 residues. The V and J ends lost 4 bases and 5 bases, in that order; junction bases with no gene match: 12. The CDR3 loop is CASSLRSSGIRETQYF. The CDR3 DNA sequence: TGCGCCAGCAGCCTCAGGAGTAGCGGGATTCGGGAGACCCAGTACTTC.